This T cell receptor beta chain emerged from a study of CD8+ T cells in alopecia areata. Study in general: Graft recipients were approximately 6-10-week-old female C3H/HeJ mice, and donor skin originated from roughly 6-12-month-old C3H/HeJ mice with spontaneous alopecia.

It was cDNA, reverse transcribed from extracted RNA, that served as the sequencing template. Measured with immunoSEQ multiplex PCR; TCRdb has only the in-frame clones, and not every one. This table holds under 9,000 clones with no singletons; the top ten claim over 15%. It was with CD4, CD8alpha, NKG2D, NKG2ACE and other markers that pooled cutaneous lymph node cells were sorted. This clone appeared many times. Its antigen is not known. Mouse names are used for the genes. The read ends 4 residues before the CDR3 terminus; that terminus is restored from the germline J gene. Study-level points and caveats: When scalp samples are sequenced, resident alphabeta T cells of normal skin are also captured. For lesional scalp, especially alopecia totalis/universalis, clonality was higher than in normal scalp.

J gave up 1 base and V 0 bases, and 2 bases lay outside the gene matches. In germline, CDR1 is NSHNY, CDR2 SYGAGN. This CDR3 comprises 15 residues. The chain joins TRBV13-1 to TRBJ2-3; the match to TRBD2 covers 7 bases. The TCR was taken from a C3H/HeJ mouse with alopecia areata. This mouse strain has H2-k as its MHC haplotype. The sequenced sample was CD8+ T cells sorted from a lymph node. CDR3 DNA (partial): TGTGCCAGCAGTGATGGATGGGGGGGTGCAGAA. Protein: CASSDGWGGAE. The CDR3 reads in full as CASSDGWGGAETLYF.